This TCR beta chain was captured by sequencing in a study of T cells after posttransplantation cyclophosphamide. Study observations and caveats: Donor-recipient repertoire similarity was low at 1-2 months, rising over year one. TRB clonality was highly associated with recipient CMV seropositivity and reactivation. Skin or GI-infiltrating T cells shared few TRB sequences with blood.

This clone is termed large (0.1 to 1%). Its specificity is unknown. Libraries were prepared by immunoSEQ multiplex PCR; TCRdb keeps only in-frame clonotypes and omits some of them. This sample carries roughly 2,900 clones, none of them present only once. Cyclophosphamide on days +3 and +4 followed busulfan-fludarabine conditioning and a marrow graft. This TCR was sampled from a female patient aged 60 to 70 who received an allogeneic stem cell transplant from an unrelated donor, was CMV-positive, and had acute GVHD only. The T cells may partly be graft donor cells. The source material was PBMCs, sampled 30 days after allogeneic stem cell transplant with posttransplant cyclophosphamide.

CDR3 DNA: TGTGCCAGCAGCCTGGGACAGGGTGTCCGATACACTGAAGCTTTCTTT. This gives the protein CASSLGQGVRYTEAFF. The V call is TRBV27, the J call TRBJ1-1; 9 nucleotides line up with TRBD1. V shed 6 bases, J shed 3 bases, and the junction held 11 bases outside the gene matches. The germline V gene encodes CDR1 MNHEY and CDR2 SMNVEV (reference sequence). The CDR3 is 16 amino acids.